Listed below are T cell receptor beta chains from one sample, sequenced in a study of blood T cell repertoires in COVID-19. The protocol was immunoSEQ multiplex PCR, while the TCRdb copy is restricted to in-frame clones and leaves out a portion. The sample includes around 370,000 clones, 85% to 90% of them seen just once. Sequencing was done on a sample of peripheral blood. These receptors originate from a woman aged 45-65 years with COVID-19, enrolled during active disease. Both conserved end residues are part of each CDR3. D genes are given only for firm matches. For some rows the clone size is stated as once, few or many, or as a class when expanded; others skip it.

D gene | J gene | V gene | clone size | CDR3 protein | CDR3 DNA
TRBD1 | TRBJ2-3 | TRBV19 | once | CASSSYTRRQGNTDTQYF | TGTGCCAGTAGTAGCTACACACGGCGACAGGGGAACACAGATACGCAGTATTTT
TRBD1 | TRBJ2-7 | TRBV29-1 | - | CSVAGTVYEQYF | TGCAGCGTCGCCGGGACAGTCTACGAGCAGTACTTC
TRBD1 | TRBJ1-2 | TRBV28 | - | CASRRRTGGRGTYGYTF | TGTGCCAGCAGACGACGGACAGGGGGGCGCGGTACCTATGGCTACACCTTC
- | TRBJ2-5 | TRBV7-8 | - | CASSLDDRSQETQYF | TGTGCCAGCAGCTTAGACGACAGGAGCCAAGAGACCCAGTACTTC
- | TRBJ2-3 | TRBV4-1 | - | CASSQARVLGESDTQYF | TGCGCCAGCAGCCAAGCTAGGGTATTGGGAGAGTCAGATACGCAGTATTTT
TRBD1 | TRBJ1-5 | TRBV11-2 | - | CASSDRGIQPQHF | TGTGCCAGCAGCGACAGGGGTATTCAGCCCCAGCATTTT
TRBD1 | TRBJ1-4 | TRBV5-1 | - | CASSSTGQGGEKLFF | TGCGCCAGCAGCTCTACGGGACAGGGGGGCGAAAAACTGTTTTTT
- | TRBJ1-3 | TRBV28 | few | CASIAAVRNTIYF | TGTGCCAGCATTGCCGCGGTGAGGAACACCATATATTTT
- | TRBJ2-2 | TRBV10-3 | - | CAIREEGELFF | TGTGCCATCCGGGAAGAAGGGGAGCTGTTTTTT
TRBD2 | TRBJ2-3 | TRBV4-2 | - | CASSQPAGLAGASDTQYF | TGTGCCAGCAGCCAACCGGCCGGACTAGCGGGGGCCTCAGATACGCAGTATTTT
- | TRBJ1-2 | TRBV18 | - | CASSPPFVGQGMREYGYTF | TGTGCCAGCTCACCCCCCTTCGTTGGCCAGGGGATGAGGGAATATGGCTACACCTTC
- | TRBJ2-3 | TRBV6-2/TRBV6-3 | - | CASSYPSLPADPTDTQYF | TGTGCCAGCAGTTACCCCTCTCTCCCAGCGGACCCCACAGATACGCAGTATTTT
- | TRBJ2-1 | TRBV18 | - | CASSSMGQSLIPDGNEQFF | TGTGCCAGCTCATCTATGGGGCAGAGCCTTATCCCCGATGGCAATGAGCAGTTCTTC
TRBD2 | TRBJ2-1 | TRBV5-1 | - | CASSLALAGPNNEQFF | TGCGCCAGCAGCTTGGCCCTAGCGGGACCGAACAATGAGCAGTTCTTC
TRBD2 | TRBJ2-2 | TRBV11-3 | - | CASSLYSGTGGGELFF | TGTGCCAGCAGCCTCTACTCCGGGACGGGGGGCGGGGAGCTGTTTTTT